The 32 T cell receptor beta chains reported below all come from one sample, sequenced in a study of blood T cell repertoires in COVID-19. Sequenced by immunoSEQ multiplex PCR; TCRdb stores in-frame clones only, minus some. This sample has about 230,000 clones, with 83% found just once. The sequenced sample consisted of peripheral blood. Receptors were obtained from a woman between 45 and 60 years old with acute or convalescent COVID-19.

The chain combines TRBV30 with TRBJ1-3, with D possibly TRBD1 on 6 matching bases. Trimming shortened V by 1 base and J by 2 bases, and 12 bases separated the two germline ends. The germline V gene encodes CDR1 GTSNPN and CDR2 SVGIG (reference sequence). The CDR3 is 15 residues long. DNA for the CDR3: TGTGCCTGGAGTGAGCTAGGGGGAACTGGAAACACCATATATTTT. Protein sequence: CAWSELGGTGNTIYF.

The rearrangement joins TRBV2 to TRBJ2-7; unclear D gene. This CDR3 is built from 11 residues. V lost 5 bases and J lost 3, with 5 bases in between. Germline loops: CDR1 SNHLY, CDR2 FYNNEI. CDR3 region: CASSINYEQYF. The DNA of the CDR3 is TGTGCCAGCAGTATCAACTACGAGCAGTACTTC.

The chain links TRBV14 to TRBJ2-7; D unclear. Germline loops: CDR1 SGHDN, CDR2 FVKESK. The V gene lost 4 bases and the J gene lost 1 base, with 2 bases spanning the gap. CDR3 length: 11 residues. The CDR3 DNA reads TGTGCCAGCAGCCTATCCTACGAGCAGTACTTC. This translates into CASSLSYEQYF.

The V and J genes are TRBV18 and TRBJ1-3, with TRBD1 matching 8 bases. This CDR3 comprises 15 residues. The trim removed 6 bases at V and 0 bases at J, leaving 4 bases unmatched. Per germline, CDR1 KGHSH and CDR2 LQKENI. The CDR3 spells CASSLQGVSGNTIYF. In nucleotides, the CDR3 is TGTGCCAGCTCGTTACAGGGGGTCTCTGGAAACACCATATATTTT. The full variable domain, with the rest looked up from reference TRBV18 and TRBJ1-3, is NAGVMQNPRHLVRRRGQEARLRCSPMKGHSHVYWYRQLPEEGLKFMVYLQKENIIDESGMPKERFSAEFPKEGPSILRIQQVVRGDSAAYFCASSLQGVSGNTIYFGEGSWLTVV.

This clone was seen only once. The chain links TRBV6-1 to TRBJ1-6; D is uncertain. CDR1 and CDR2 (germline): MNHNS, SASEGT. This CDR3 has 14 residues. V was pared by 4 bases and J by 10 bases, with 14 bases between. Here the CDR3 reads CASSAELAGSPLHF. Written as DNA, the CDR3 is TGTGCCAGCAGTGCAGAACTAGCGGGGTCACCCCTCCACTTT.

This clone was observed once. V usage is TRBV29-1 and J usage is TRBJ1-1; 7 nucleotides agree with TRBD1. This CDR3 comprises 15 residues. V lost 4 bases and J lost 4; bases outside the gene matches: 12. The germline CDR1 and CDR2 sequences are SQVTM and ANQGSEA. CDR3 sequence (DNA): TGCAGCGTTGCCACAGGGGCTCCGGGGACCACTGAAGCTTTCTTT. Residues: CSVATGAPGTTEAFF. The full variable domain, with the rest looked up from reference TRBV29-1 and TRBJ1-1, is SAVISQKPSRDICQRGTSLTIQCQVDSQVTMMFWYRQQPGQSLTLIATANQGSEATYESGFVIDKFPISRPNLTFSTLTVSNMSPEDSSIYLCSVATGAPGTTEAFFGQGTRLTVV.

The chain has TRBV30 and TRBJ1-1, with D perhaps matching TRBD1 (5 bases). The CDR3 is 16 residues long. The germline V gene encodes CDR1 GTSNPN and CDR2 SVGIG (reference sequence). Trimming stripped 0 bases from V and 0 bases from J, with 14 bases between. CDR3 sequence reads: CAWSVRQLRMNTEAFF. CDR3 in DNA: TGTGCCTGGAGTGTACGACAGCTCCGAATGAACACTGAAGCTTTCTTT.

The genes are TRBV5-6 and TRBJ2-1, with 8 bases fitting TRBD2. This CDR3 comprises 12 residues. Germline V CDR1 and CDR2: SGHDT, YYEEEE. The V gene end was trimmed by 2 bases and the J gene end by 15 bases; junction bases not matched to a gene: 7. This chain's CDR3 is CASSFGLAQVFF. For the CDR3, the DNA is TGTGCCAGCAGCTTCGGACTAGCCCAGGTGTTCTTC.

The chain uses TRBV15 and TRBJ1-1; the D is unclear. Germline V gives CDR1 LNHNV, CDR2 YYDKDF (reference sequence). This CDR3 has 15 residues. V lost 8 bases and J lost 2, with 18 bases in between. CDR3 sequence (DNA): TGTGCCACCCGACCAGAGAAATCTAGAAACACTGAAGCTTTCTTT. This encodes CATRPEKSRNTEAFF.

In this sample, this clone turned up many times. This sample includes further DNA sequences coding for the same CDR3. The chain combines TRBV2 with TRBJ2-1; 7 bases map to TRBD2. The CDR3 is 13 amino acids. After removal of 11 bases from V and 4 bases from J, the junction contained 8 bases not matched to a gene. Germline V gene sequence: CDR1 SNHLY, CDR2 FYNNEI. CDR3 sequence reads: CALAGVSYNEQFF. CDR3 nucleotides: TGTGCCCTGGCGGGAGTTTCATACAATGAGCAGTTCTTC.

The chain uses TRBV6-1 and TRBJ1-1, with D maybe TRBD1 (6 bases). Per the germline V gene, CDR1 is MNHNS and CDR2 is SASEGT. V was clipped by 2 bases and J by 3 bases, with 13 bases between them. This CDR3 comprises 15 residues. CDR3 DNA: TGTGCCAGCAGTGAAAACAGGGAAAGGGACACTGAAGCTTTCTTT. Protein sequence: CASSENRERDTEAFF.

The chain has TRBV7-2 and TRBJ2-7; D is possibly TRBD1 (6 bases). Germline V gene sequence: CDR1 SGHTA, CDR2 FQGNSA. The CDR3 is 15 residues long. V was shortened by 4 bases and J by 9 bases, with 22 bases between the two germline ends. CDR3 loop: CASSSGSGGGRRQYF. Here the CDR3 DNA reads TGTGCCAGCAGCTCCGGTTCTGGGGGCGGTCGTAGGCAGTACTTC.

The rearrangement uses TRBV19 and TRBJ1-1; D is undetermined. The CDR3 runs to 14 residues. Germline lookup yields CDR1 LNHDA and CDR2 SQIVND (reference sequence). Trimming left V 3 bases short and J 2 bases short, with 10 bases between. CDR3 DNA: TGTGCCAGTAGTATTACCACGGGAAACACTGAAGCTTTCTTT. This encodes CASSITTGNTEAFF.

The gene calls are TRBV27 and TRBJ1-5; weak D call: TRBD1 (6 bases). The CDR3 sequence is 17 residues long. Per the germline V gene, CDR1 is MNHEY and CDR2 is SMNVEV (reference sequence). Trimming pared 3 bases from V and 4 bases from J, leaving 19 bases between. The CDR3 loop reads CASSLRAGDLGNQPQHF. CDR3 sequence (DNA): TGTGCCAGCAGTTTGCGGGCAGGGGATTTGGGAAATCAGCCCCAGCATTTT.

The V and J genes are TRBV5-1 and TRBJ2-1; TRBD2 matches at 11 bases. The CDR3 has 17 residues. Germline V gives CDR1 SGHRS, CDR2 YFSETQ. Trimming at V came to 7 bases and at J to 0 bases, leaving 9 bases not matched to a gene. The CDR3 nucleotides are TGCGCCAGCTCTGCTAGCGGGGGGCGAAGCTCCTACAATGAGCAGTTCTTC. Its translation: CASSASGGRSSYNEQFF.

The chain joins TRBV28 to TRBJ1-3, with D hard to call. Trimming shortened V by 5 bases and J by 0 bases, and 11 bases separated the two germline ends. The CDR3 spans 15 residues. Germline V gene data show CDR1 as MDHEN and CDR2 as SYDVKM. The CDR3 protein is CASSAPGSSGNTIYF. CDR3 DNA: TGTGCCAGCAGTGCCCCGGGTAGCTCTGGAAACACCATATATTTT.

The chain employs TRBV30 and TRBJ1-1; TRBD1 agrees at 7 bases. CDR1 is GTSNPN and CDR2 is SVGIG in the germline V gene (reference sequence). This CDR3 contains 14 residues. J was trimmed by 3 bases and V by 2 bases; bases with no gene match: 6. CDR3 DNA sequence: TGTGCCTGGAGTATTAACAGGGGTTACACTGAAGCTTTCTTT. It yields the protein CAWSINRGYTEAFF.

This CDR3 reads CASSSWTSGSPEQYF. CDR3 coding DNA: TGTGCCAGCAGTTCATGGACTAGCGGGAGCCCTGAGCAGTACTTC. The chain joins TRBV28 to TRBJ2-7; 13 bases fit TRBD2. Germline V gene data show CDR1 as MDHEN and CDR2 as SYDVKM. With 4 bases clipped from V and 7 bases from J, the junction kept 7 bases outside the gene matches. The CDR3 is 15 amino acids.

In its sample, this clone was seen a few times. The CDR3 bases are TGTGCCAGCAGCTTAGCTGGAGGGGGCGGTCAGCCCCAGCATTTT. It yields the protein CASSLAGGGGQPQHF. This rearrangement joins TRBV7-2 to TRBJ1-5, with TRBD1 identical over 7 bases. Per germline, CDR1 SGHTA and CDR2 FQGNSA. The junction had 5 bases not matched to a gene; V was cut back by 0 bases and J by 6 bases. The CDR3 has 15 amino acids.

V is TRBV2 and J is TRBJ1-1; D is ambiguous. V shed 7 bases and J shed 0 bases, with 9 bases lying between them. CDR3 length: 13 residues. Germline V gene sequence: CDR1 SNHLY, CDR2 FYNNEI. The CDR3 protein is CASKQTMNTEAFF. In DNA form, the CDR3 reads TGTGCCAGCAAACAGACAATGAACACTGAAGCTTTCTTT.

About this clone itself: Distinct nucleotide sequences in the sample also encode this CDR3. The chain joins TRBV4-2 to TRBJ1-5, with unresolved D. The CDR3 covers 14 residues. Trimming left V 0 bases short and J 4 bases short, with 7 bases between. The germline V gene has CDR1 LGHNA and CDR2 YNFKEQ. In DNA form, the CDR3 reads TGTGCCAGCAGCCAAGATGGAGTAAATCAGCCCCAGCATTTT. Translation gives CASSQDGVNQPQHF.

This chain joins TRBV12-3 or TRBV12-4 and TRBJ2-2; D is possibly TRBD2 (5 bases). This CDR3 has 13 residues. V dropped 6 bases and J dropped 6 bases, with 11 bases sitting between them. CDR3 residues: CASSYSVPGELFF. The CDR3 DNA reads TGTGCCAGCAGCTATAGCGTCCCCGGGGAGCTGTTTTTT.

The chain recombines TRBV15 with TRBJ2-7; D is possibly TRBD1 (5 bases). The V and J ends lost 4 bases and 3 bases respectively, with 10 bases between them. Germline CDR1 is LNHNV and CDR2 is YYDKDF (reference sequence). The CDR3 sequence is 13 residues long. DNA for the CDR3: TGTGCCACCAGCACCCAACAGGACTACGAGCAGTACTTC. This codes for CATSTQQDYEQYF.

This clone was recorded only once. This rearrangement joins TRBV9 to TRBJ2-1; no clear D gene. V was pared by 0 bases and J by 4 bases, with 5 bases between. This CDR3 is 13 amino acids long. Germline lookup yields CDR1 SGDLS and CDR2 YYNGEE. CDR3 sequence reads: CASSVVSYNEQFF. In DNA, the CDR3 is TGTGCCAGCAGCGTAGTCAGTTACAATGAGCAGTTCTTC. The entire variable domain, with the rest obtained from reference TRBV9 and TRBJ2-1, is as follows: DSGVTQTPKHLITATGQRVTLRCSPRSGDLSVYWYQQSLDQGLQFLIQYYNGEERAKGNILERFSAQQFPDLHSELNLSSLELGDSALYFCASSVVSYNEQFFGPGTRLTVL.

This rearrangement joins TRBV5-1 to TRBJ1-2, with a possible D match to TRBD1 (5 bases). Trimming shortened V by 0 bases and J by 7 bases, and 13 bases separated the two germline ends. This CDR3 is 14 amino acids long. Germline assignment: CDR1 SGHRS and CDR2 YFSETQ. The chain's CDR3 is CASSLALQVGGYTF. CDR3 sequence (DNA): TGCGCCAGCAGCTTGGCCTTACAGGTTGGTGGCTACACCTTC.

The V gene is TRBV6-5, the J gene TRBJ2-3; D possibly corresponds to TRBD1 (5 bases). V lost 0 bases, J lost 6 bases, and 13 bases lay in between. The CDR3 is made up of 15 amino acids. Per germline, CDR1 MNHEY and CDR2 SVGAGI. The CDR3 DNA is TGTGCCAGCAGTTACTCTTACGTTGGGGCCGATACGCAGTATTTT. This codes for CASSYSYVGADTQYF.

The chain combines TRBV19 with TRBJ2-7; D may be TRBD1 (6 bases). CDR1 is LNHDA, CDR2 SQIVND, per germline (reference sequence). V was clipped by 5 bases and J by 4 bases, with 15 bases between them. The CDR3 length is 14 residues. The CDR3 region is CASSPRTEPYEQYF. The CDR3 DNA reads TGTGCCAGTAGTCCCCGGACAGAGCCGTACGAGCAGTACTTC.

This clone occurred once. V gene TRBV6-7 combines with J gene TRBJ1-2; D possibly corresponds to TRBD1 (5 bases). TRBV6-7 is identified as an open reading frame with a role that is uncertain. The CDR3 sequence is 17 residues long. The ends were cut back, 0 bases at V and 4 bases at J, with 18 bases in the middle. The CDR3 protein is CASSYSLVVGGSYGYTF. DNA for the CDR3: TGTGCCAGCAGTTACTCTCTTGTAGTGGGGGGGAGCTATGGCTACACCTTC.

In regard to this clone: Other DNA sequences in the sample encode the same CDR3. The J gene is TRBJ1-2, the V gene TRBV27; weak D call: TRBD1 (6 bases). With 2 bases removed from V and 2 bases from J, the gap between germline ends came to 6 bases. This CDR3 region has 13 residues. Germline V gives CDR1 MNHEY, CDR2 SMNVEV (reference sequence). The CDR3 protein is CASSLRGNYGYTF. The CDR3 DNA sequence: TGTGCCAGCAGTTTAAGGGGGAACTATGGCTACACCTTC.

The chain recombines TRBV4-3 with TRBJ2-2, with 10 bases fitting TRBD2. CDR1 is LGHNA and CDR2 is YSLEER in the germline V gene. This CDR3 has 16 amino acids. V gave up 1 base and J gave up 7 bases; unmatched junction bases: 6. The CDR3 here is CASSQVASGGSGELFF. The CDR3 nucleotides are TGCGCCAGCAGCCAAGTGGCTAGCGGGGGAAGCGGGGAGCTGTTTTTT.

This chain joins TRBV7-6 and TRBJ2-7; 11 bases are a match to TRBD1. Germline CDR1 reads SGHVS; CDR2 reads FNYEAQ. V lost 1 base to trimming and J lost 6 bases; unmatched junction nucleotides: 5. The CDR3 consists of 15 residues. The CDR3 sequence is CASSLGTGGGSEQYF. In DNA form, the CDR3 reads TGTGCCAGCAGCTTAGGGACAGGGGGCGGTTCCGAGCAGTACTTC.

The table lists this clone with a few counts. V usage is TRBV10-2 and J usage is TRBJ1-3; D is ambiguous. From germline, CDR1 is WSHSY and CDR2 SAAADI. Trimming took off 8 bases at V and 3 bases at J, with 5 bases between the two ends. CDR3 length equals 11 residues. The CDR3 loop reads CASASGNTIYF. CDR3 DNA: TGCGCCAGCGCTAGTGGAAACACCATATATTTT.